These T cell receptor beta chains were read from a single sample in a study of T cells in Graves' hyperthyroidism and ophthalmopathy. MiXCR, run by TCRdb on the multiplex PCR reads, gives a single entry per CDR3 protein. The data show about 620,000 distinct CDR3 sequences, about 16% seen once. Sequencing was performed on blood. These receptors were obtained from a woman in her 30s with Graves' hyperthyroidism. Each CDR3 is given with its conserved first and last residue. A D gene is named only where the DNA matches it firmly. Not every row has a clone size; where given, it reads once, few, many or a size class.

J: TRBJ2-1; size: few; D: -; V: TRBV5-1; DNA: TGCGCCAGCAGCTTGTGGGGGACGCAGAGCTCCTACAATGAGCAGTTCTTC; CDR3: CASSLWGTQSSYNEQFF
J: TRBJ1-5; size: many; D: TRBD1; V: TRBV30; DNA: TGTGCCTGGCTGCGGACAGGGGGCGCCCATAGCAATCAGCCCCAGCATTTT; CDR3: CAWLRTGGAHSNQPQHF
J: TRBJ2-7; size: many; D: -; V: TRBV28; DNA: TGTGCCAGCATCAGTAGCGGCTACGCCTCCTACGAGCAGTACTTC; CDR3: CASISSGYASYEQYF
J: TRBJ2-3; size: many; D: TRBD2; V: TRBV7-2; DNA: TGTGCCAGCAGCTTATTGGGGGGGACAGATACGCAGTATTTT; CDR3: CASSLLGGTDTQYF
J: TRBJ2-1; size: many; D: -; V: TRBV20-1; DNA: TGCAGTGCTAGAGATGATAGGGGGTACAATGAGCAGTTCTTC; CDR3: CSARDDRGYNEQFF
J: TRBJ2-1; size: -; D: TRBD1; V: TRBV6-1; DNA: TGTGCCACCAACGACAGGGCGGACTACAATGAGCAGTTCTTC; CDR3: CATNDRADYNEQFF
J: TRBJ2-7; size: many; D: -; V: TRBV27; DNA: TGTGCCAGCAGTTTAGATGCGGGGTCCGAGCAGTACTTC; CDR3: CASSLDAGSEQYF
J: TRBJ1-6; size: -; D: TRBD1; V: TRBV19; DNA: TGTGCCAGTAGTCCCGCCGGGACAGCGGTGTCACCCCTCCACTTT; CDR3: CASSPAGTAVSPLHF
J: TRBJ1-1; size: many; D: -; V: TRBV10-3; DNA: TGTGCCATCAGCCCCACTGGGGTTGCTATTACCCCTTTCTTT; CDR3: CAISPTGVAITPFF
J: TRBJ2-1; size: few; D: TRBD2; V: TRBV24-1; DNA: TGTGCCACCAGGGAGAGCGGGAGCGGCAATGAGCAGTTCTTC; CDR3: CATRESGSGNEQFF
J: TRBJ1-1; size: few; D: TRBD1; V: TRBV19; DNA: TGTGCCAGTAGCAACACAGGGGGGACTGAAGCTTTCTTT; CDR3: CASSNTGGTEAFF
J: TRBJ2-7; size: few; D: TRBD1; V: TRBV9; DNA: TGTGCCAGCAGCCCCCAGACAGGGGCCTACGAGCAGTACTTC; CDR3: CASSPQTGAYEQYF
J: TRBJ2-7; size: many; D: TRBD2; V: TRBV2; DNA: TGTGCCAGCAAACTAGCGGGAGGTCGGGAGCAGTACTTC; CDR3: CASKLAGGREQYF
J: TRBJ2-7; size: few; D: TRBD2; V: TRBV20-1; DNA: TGCAGTGCTAGAGCCCTAGCGGGAGATCCTCTCGAGCAGTACTTC; CDR3: CSARALAGDPLEQYF
J: TRBJ1-3; size: -; D: -; V: TRBV11-2; DNA: TGTGCCAGCAGCCCCCTCGGAAACACCATATATTTT; CDR3: CASSPLGNTIYF
J: TRBJ2-1; size: many; D: -; V: TRBV3-1; DNA: TGTGCCAGCAGCCATGGGCCTAACAATGAGCAGTTCTTC; CDR3: CASSHGPNNEQFF
J: TRBJ1-2; size: many; D: TRBD1; V: TRBV29-1; DNA: TGCAGCGTTTGGACAGGGGAGAATGGCTACACCTTC; CDR3: CSVWTGENGYTF
J: TRBJ1-1; size: few; D: TRBD1; V: TRBV27; DNA: TGTGCCAGCAGTCGGGACAGAACTATGAACACTGAAGCTTTCTTT; CDR3: CASSRDRTMNTEAFF
J: TRBJ2-5; size: few; D: -; V: TRBV14; DNA: TGTGCCAGCAGCCACAGGCGAGAAGAAGAGACCCAGTACTTC; CDR3: CASSHRREEETQYF
J: TRBJ1-2; size: many; D: -; V: TRBV2; DNA: TGTGCCAGCATGCAGGGACGAAACTATGGCTACACCTTC; CDR3: CASMQGRNYGYTF
J: TRBJ2-7; size: many; D: TRBD2; V: TRBV20-1; DNA: TGCAGTGCCATTACTAGCGGGAGCTACGAGCAGTACTTC; CDR3: CSAITSGSYEQYF
J: TRBJ2-7; size: -; D: -; V: TRBV20-1; DNA: TGCAGTGCTAGTGAGGTCTTCTACGAGCAGTACTTC; CDR3: CSASEVFYEQYF
J: TRBJ1-6; size: few; D: TRBD1; V: TRBV6-1; DNA: TGTGCCAGCAGTGAGGACAGGGGAAATTCACCCCTCCACTTT; CDR3: CASSEDRGNSPLHF
J: TRBJ1-1; size: many; D: TRBD1; V: TRBV3-1; DNA: TGTGCCAGCAGCCATCAGGACAGGGCACCTGAAGCTTTCTTT; CDR3: CASSHQDRAPEAFF
J: TRBJ2-5; size: -; D: TRBD1; V: TRBV5-8; DNA: TGTGCCAGCAGCATTTTGACAGGGGGCCGGGAGACCCAGTACTTC; CDR3: CASSILTGGRETQYF
J: TRBJ1-4; size: many; D: -; V: TRBV7-9; DNA: TGTGCCAGCAGCTTACTGTCAGGGGCTGAAAAACTGTTTTTT; CDR3: CASSLLSGAEKLFF
J: TRBJ2-2; size: few; D: TRBD1; V: TRBV20-1; DNA: TGCAGTGCTTATGCTGTGACAGGGGGGAACACCGGGGAGCTGTTTTTT; CDR3: CSAYAVTGGNTGELFF
J: TRBJ2-1; size: many; D: TRBD1; V: TRBV27; DNA: TGTGCCAGCAGTTCATTAGGACAGGGGAGATACAATGAGCAGTTCTTC; CDR3: CASSSLGQGRYNEQFF
J: TRBJ1-1; size: many; D: -; V: TRBV24-1; DNA: TGTGCCACCAGTGATTTGCAGGGAGGAGCTTTCTTT; CDR3: CATSDLQGGAFF
J: TRBJ2-1; size: few; D: -; V: TRBV14; DNA: TGTGCCAGCAGCCAAGACTCTCGGGTTTTGGGACTCAATGAGCAGTTCTTC; CDR3: CASSQDSRVLGLNEQFF
J: TRBJ1-6; size: -; D: -; V: TRBV27; DNA: TGTGCCACCGGGGCTTTCGCTAATTCACCCCTCCACTTT; CDR3: CATGAFANSPLHF
J: TRBJ1-1; size: many; D: -; V: TRBV20-1; DNA: TGCAGTGCCAGTCGGGGCACTGAAGCTTTCTTT; CDR3: CSASRGTEAFF
J: TRBJ2-7; size: few; D: -; V: TRBV4-2; DNA: TGTGCCAGCAGCCAACAGGGGACTAAATCCTACGAGCAGTACTTC; CDR3: CASSQQGTKSYEQYF
J: TRBJ1-1; size: many; D: -; V: TRBV28; DNA: TGTGCCAGCACTCGGGACGCCGGGAACACTGAAGCTTTCTTT; CDR3: CASTRDAGNTEAFF
J: TRBJ1-1; size: many; D: -; V: TRBV28; DNA: TGTGCCAGCAGTTCCCTGGGGGTGGACGGAGCTTTCTTT; CDR3: CASSSLGVDGAFF
J: TRBJ2-7; size: many; D: -; V: TRBV28; DNA: TGTGCCAGCAGGCCCACGGACGGATACGAGCAGTACTTC; CDR3: CASRPTDGYEQYF
J: TRBJ1-1; size: many; D: TRBD1; V: TRBV20-1; DNA: TGCAGTGCAATGGGACAGACCCGTGAAGCTTTCTTT; CDR3: CSAMGQTREAFF
J: TRBJ1-1; size: few; D: -; V: TRBV28; DNA: TGTGCCAGCAGTTTAGGCGGGAGGGCTCTCACTGAAGCTTTCTTT; CDR3: CASSLGGRALTEAFF
J: TRBJ1-4; size: many; D: TRBD1; V: TRBV12-3/TRBV12-4; DNA: TGTGCCAGCAGCTACAGGGGCGATGAAAAACTGTTTTTT; CDR3: CASSYRGDEKLFF
J: TRBJ1-4; size: few; D: -; V: TRBV7-3; DNA: TGTGCCAGCAGCTTAGTAGTAGAAAAACTGTTTTTT; CDR3: CASSLVVEKLFF
J: TRBJ2-7; size: few; D: -; V: TRBV6-2/TRBV6-3; DNA: TGTGCCAGCAGGGTACTCTACGAGCAGTACTTC; CDR3: CASRVLYEQYF
J: TRBJ2-7; size: once; D: TRBD2; V: TRBV4-3; DNA: TGCGCCAGCAGCCTTGGGATGGGAGCGGGAGGTTACGAGCAGTACTTC; CDR3: CASSLGMGAGGYEQYF
J: TRBJ2-7; size: -; D: TRBD2; V: TRBV13; DNA: TGTGCCAGCAGCTGGGAGACTAGCGGGAGTTACGAGCAGTACTTC; CDR3: CASSWETSGSYEQYF
J: TRBJ2-1; size: -; D: -; V: TRBV20-1; DNA: TGCAGTGCTTTAGGGCTAGCGTACCTCATCTACAATGAGCAGTTCTTC; CDR3: CSALGLAYLIYNEQFF
J: TRBJ2-5; size: -; D: -; V: TRBV19; DNA: TGTGCCAGTAGTATAGGTACGGGAGCTGGAGAGACCCAGTACTTC; CDR3: CASSIGTGAGETQYF
J: TRBJ2-1; size: -; D: -; V: TRBV9; DNA: TGTGCCAGCAGCGTAGCTTCGGGGGTAAGCTACAATGAGCAGTTCTTC; CDR3: CASSVASGVSYNEQFF